The clone carrying this TCR beta chain was found many times. As yet, its antigen is unknown. This entry comes from a study of CD8 T cells in ankylosing spondylitis. CDR3 length: 16 residues. The germline gives CDR1 DFQATT, CDR2 SNEGSKA (reference sequence). The trim removed 6 bases at V and 0 bases at J, leaving 12 bases unmatched. Quantitative 5'-RACE with molecular barcodes generated TCR beta libraries. One entry per CDR3 protein, called by TCRdb with MiXCR from the 5' RACE reads. This sample has around 130,000 distinct CDR3 sequences, with over 6% found just once. Notes on the study in general: According to the report, clones linked to the disease were significantly enriched in matched synovial fluid samples taken from ankylosing spondylitis patients. There were earlier reports of some motif variants in reactive arthritis synovial fluid and blood. Typical of ankylosing spondylitis blood, it appeared, was a TCR beta motif of fewer than ten highly homologous variants.

This sequence joins TRBV20-1 and TRBJ2-3, with TRBD1 identical over 7 bases. Sequenced material: blood, either unsorted or a sorted T cell fraction (not recorded which). The receptor's source is a male donor with ankylosing spondylitis or in good health (not recorded which). The CDR3 region has the DNA TGCAGTGCCAGGGGGTCAAGGCGGCCTAGCACAGATACGCAGTATTTT. It encodes CSARGSRRPSTDTQYF.